This TCR beta chain was captured in a study of T cells in tuberculosis. Produced via immunoSEQ multiplex PCR; TCRdb's table is partial and in-frame only. The sample has some 25,000 clones; 95% to 96% are singletons. This CDR3 has 14 amino acids. This clonotype originated in a donor between 10 and 29 years old with latent tuberculosis or without tuberculosis infection. The sequenced sample was PBMCs. J is TRBJ1-2 and V is TRBV21-1. TRBV21-1 is listed as a pseudogene. DNA for the CDR3: TGTGCCAGCAGCAAAGCCCGGGGTCACTATGGCTACACCTTC. The encoded protein is CASSKARGHYGYTF.